The TCR beta chain described here comes from a study of response to subunit inactivated influenza vaccine. TCRdb re-called the RT-PCR reads with MiXCR, one entry per CDR3 protein. Here the sample spans a few hundred thousand distinct CDR3 sequences, less than 15% being singletons. In regard to this clonotype: Its antigen is unidentified.

J was trimmed by 5 bases and V by 4 bases; bases with no gene match: 12. This CDR3 region has 17 residues. Germline CDR1 SGHRS, CDR2 YFSETQ. Whole-study findings and limits: After each seasonal influenza vaccination, few new T cells are recruited, the authors suggested.

This TCR was recovered from a man aged 45-65 years who received an inactivated influenza vaccine. The V and J genes are TRBV5-1 and TRBJ2-5, with TRBD2 identical over 12 bases. The sequenced sample was PBMCs from blood, obtained 12 days after vaccination. The CDR3 protein is CASSLTSGRETFETQYF. The CDR3 DNA reads as TGCGCCAGCAGCCTGACTAGCGGGAGAGAGACCTTTGAGACCCAGTACTTC.